This passage covers 18 T cell receptor beta chains from one sample sequenced in a study of response to subunit inactivated influenza vaccine. MiXCR, run by TCRdb on the RT-PCR reads, gives a single entry per CDR3 protein. The profile covers about half a million distinct CDR3 sequences, with about 25% appearing a single time and 1.9% taken by the ten largest. Sequences were derived from CD4+ T cells sorted from PBMCs, sampled more than 4 days after vaccination. The receptors derive from a man in his fifties who received an inactivated influenza vaccine.

This clonotype was seen repeatedly, ten times or more. The chain has TRBV29-1 and TRBJ2-1; a possible D gene is TRBD1 (6 bases). V gave up 7 bases and J gave up 9 bases, with 16 bases separating them. This CDR3 has 12 residues. Germline CDR1 and CDR2: SQVTM and ANQGSEA. The chain's CDR3 is CSASGALGEQFF. In DNA form, the CDR3 reads TGCAGCGCCTCAGGGGCGTTGGGTGAGCAGTTCTTC.

A few counts support this clonotype. The chain carries TRBV4-1 and TRBJ2-1; tentatively, D is TRBD2 (6 bases). This CDR3 is built from 13 residues. Trimming left V 6 bases short and J 10 bases short, with 16 bases between. CDR1 is MGHRA, CDR2 YSYEKL, per germline. The CDR3 DNA follows: TGCGCCAGCAGGAATTGGGACTCCCCCGAGCAGTTCTTC. Protein: CASRNWDSPEQFF.

J is TRBJ2-3 and V is TRBV20-1, with 9 nucleotides matching TRBD2. This CDR3 region has 15 residues. The V gene's germline CDR1 is DFQATT and CDR2 SNEGSKA (reference sequence). V gave up 6 bases and J gave up 7 bases; unmatched junction bases: 14. As DNA, the CDR3 is TGCAGTGCAGCCCTTACACGAGCGGGGGGCAATACGCAGTATTTT. Protein sequence: CSAALTRAGGNTQYF.

The chain uses TRBV5-1 and TRBJ2-5; D gene unclear. The CDR3 has 15 amino acids. Trimming removed 2 bases from V and 4 bases from J, with 15 bases in between. Germline V gene lookup returns CDR1 SGHRS and CDR2 YFSETQ. The CDR3 nucleotides read TGCGCCAGCAGCTTAATCGGTGGGCCGGGAGAGACCCAGTACTTC. Its protein is CASSLIGGPGETQYF.

This clonotype turned up a few times. CDR3 sequence (DNA): TGCGCCAGCAGGGGGACATCTAACAATGAGCAGTTCTTC. Its translation: CASRGTSNNEQFF. V is TRBV5-1 and J is TRBJ2-1; D is possibly TRBD1 (6 bases). The germline CDR1 and CDR2 sequences are SGHRS and YFSETQ. The CDR3 is 13 amino acids. Trimming cost V 5 bases and J 5 bases, with 11 bases left between them.

This chain connects TRBV27 to TRBJ1-1; D is unclear. V lost 6 bases and J lost 1, with 12 bases in between. This CDR3 has 14 amino acids. Looked up from germline, CDR1 is MNHEY and CDR2 is SMNVEV (reference sequence). This CDR3 is CASSLRRGNTEAFF. CDR3 nucleotide sequence: TGTGCCAGCAGCCTTAGGCGGGGGAACACTGAAGCTTTCTTT.

The V call is TRBV20-1, the J call TRBJ2-1; 9 bases match TRBD2. The junction had 8 bases not matched to a gene; V was cut back by 5 bases and J by 6 bases. Per germline, CDR1 DFQATT and CDR2 SNEGSKA (reference sequence). The CDR3 covers 14 residues. The CDR3 DNA reads as TGCAGTGCTGGAAGCGGGGGGCTCCCCAATGAGCAGTTCTTC. It is translated as CSAGSGGLPNEQFF.

This clonotype was counted a few times. This rearrangement joins TRBV6-5 to TRBJ2-1, with D perhaps assigned TRBD1 or TRBD2 (6 bases each). The CDR3 consists of 18 residues. Trimming removed 0 bases from V and 2 bases from J, with 17 bases in between. The germline V gene has CDR1 MNHEY and CDR2 SVGAGI. In DNA, the CDR3 is TGTGCCAGCAGTTACTCGATCCCCGGGGGCCGAACCTACAATGAGCAGTTCTTC. It yields the protein CASSYSIPGGRTYNEQFF.

This clonotype was recorded many times. This chain links TRBV5-1 with TRBJ2-4; 10 positions match TRBD1. Germline CDR1 reads SGHRS; CDR2 reads YFSETQ. CDR3 length: 14 amino acids. V shed 0 bases, J shed 7 bases, and the junction held 1 base outside the gene matches. In DNA, the CDR3 is TGCGCCAGCAGCTTGGGGACAGGGGGGAACATTCAGTACTTC. Residues: CASSLGTGGNIQYF.

V and J are TRBV20-1 and TRBJ2-5, with TRBD1 identical over 7 bases. The V gene's germline CDR1 is DFQATT and CDR2 SNEGSKA (reference sequence). Trimming cost V 1 base and J 5 bases; bases outside gene matches: 4. The CDR3 sequence is 13 residues long. The CDR3 DNA follows: TGCAGTGCTAGAGGACAGGGTCGCGAGACCCAGTACTTC. This translates into CSARGQGRETQYF.

This clonotype was seen a few times. The V gene is TRBV7-8, the J gene TRBJ2-3, with TRBD2 matching over 13 bases. V lost 4 bases to trimming and J lost 6 bases; unmatched junction nucleotides: 7. This CDR3 is built from 16 residues. Germline assignment: CDR1 SGHVS and CDR2 FQNEAQ. This CDR3 is CASSSGLAGARDTQYF. CDR3 bases: TGTGCCAGCAGCTCCGGACTAGCGGGGGCGCGGGATACGCAGTATTTT.

This clonotype was recorded a few times. The chain carries TRBV10-3 and TRBJ2-7; 8 bases line up with TRBD1. J gave up 6 bases and V 9 bases, and 10 bases lay outside the gene matches. CDR3 size: 13 residues. Germline CDR1 and CDR2: ENHRY and SYGVKD. The CDR3 DNA reads TGTGCCATAAGAACGCAGGGGGCTTTCGAGCAGTACTTC. This translates into CAIRTQGAFEQYF.

There are a few counts of this clonotype. The genes are TRBV11-1 and TRBJ2-3, with 7 nucleotides matching TRBD2. The V gene end was trimmed by 3 bases and the J gene end by 2 bases; junction bases not matched to a gene: 17. The CDR3 covers 19 residues. The germline V gene has CDR1 SGHAT and CDR2 FQDESV (reference sequence). This CDR3 is CASSFPTAGQRPVTDTQYF. The CDR3 DNA reads as TGTGCCAGCAGCTTCCCCACAGCGGGGCAGCGACCAGTCACAGATACGCAGTATTTT.

This clonotype was detected a few times. The chain employs TRBV12-3 or TRBV12-4 and TRBJ1-6, with D unresolved. The V and J ends lost 8 bases and 0 bases respectively, with 11 bases between them. CDR3 length equals 15 residues. For the CDR3, the DNA is TGTGCCAGCCGACGGACGAGCTCCTATAATTCACCCCTCCACTTT. Its translation: CASRRTSSYNSPLHF.

The chain employs TRBV2 and TRBJ2-7; TRBD2 matches at 7 bases. This CDR3 has 15 amino acids. The J segment lost 2 bases and the V segment lost 3 bases, leaving 7 bases of the junction unmatched. CDR1 is SNHLY and CDR2 is FYNNEI in the germline V gene. The CDR3 nucleotides are TGTGCCAGCAGTGAGGTCGGCGGGAGCACCTACGAGCAGTACTTC. As protein: CASSEVGGSTYEQYF.

V gene TRBV11-1 combines with J gene TRBJ2-2, with unresolved D. The germline CDR1 and CDR2 sequences are SGHAT and FQDESV (reference sequence). V was shortened by 5 bases and J by 5 bases, with 12 bases between the two germline ends. The CDR3 runs to 14 residues. The CDR3 spells CASSQRLGTGELFF. CDR3 bases: TGTGCCAGCAGCCAAAGACTCGGTACCGGGGAGCTGTTTTTT.

This chain connects TRBV28 to TRBJ2-7, with 8 bases matching TRBD1. Germline V gives CDR1 MDHEN, CDR2 SYDVKM. After removal of 6 bases from V and 2 bases from J, the junction contained 9 bases not matched to a gene. The CDR3 is made up of 15 amino acids. The CDR3 is CASRPGTGFTYEQYF. CDR3 in DNA: TGTGCCAGCAGACCAGGGACAGGTTTCACCTACGAGCAGTACTTC.

A few counts support this clonotype. The chain links TRBV5-5 to TRBJ2-1, with 7 bases lining up with TRBD2. V shed 0 bases and J 7 bases; nucleotides not matched to a gene: 7. The CDR3 sequence is 15 residues long. Germline CDR1 is SGHKS and CDR2 is YYEKEE (reference sequence). The CDR3 protein is CASSLETGLMNEQFF. The CDR3 coding sequence is TGTGCCAGCAGCTTGGAAACGGGACTAATGAATGAGCAGTTCTTC.